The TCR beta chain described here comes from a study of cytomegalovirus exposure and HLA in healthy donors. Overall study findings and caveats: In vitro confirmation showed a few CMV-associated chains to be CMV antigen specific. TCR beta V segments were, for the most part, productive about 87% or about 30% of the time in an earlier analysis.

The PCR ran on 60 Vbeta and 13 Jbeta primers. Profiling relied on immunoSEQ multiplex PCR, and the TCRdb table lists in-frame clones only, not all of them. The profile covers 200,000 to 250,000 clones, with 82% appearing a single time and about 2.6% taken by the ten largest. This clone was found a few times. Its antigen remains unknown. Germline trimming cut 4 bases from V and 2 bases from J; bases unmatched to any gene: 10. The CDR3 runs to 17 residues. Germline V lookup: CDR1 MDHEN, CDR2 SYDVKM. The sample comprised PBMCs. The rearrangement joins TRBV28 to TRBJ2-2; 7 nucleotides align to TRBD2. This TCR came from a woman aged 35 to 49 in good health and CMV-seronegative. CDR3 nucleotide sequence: TGTGCCAGCAGTTCCCCTGGACTAGTTTCCAACACCGGGGAGCTGTTTTTT. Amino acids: CASSSPGLVSNTGELFF. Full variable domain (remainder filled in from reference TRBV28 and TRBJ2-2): DVKVTQSSRYLVKRTGEKVFLECVQDMDHENMFWYRQDPGLGLRLIYFSYDVKMKEKGDIPEGYSVSREKKERFSLILESASTNQTSMYLCASSSPGLVSNTGELFFGEGSRLTVL.